This paragraph covers one TCR beta chain sequence. Trimming cost V 2 bases and J 8 bases, with 18 bases left between them. Germline V CDR1 and CDR2: MNHEY, SVGAGI. The CDR3 contains 16 residues. TCRdb keeps only in-frame clones here, not all; method: immunoSEQ multiplex PCR. The sample consists of approximately 24,000 clones, roughly 70% of them appearing once. The data are from a study of somatic mutations in cytotoxic T cells in rheumatoid arthritis. This sequence joins TRBV6-5 and TRBJ1-4; maybe TRBD1 (6 bases). The source is a woman between 18 and 29 years old in good health. The specimen sequenced was CD8+ T cells sorted from blood. The CDR3 region has the DNA TGTGCCAGCAGTTACGGAGGGGGGGCGATCGAGGAAAAACTGTTTTTT. It translates to CASSYGGGAIEEKLFF.